This TCR beta chain was observed in a study of T cells in Graves' hyperthyroidism and ophthalmopathy. The CDR3 totals 15 residues. CDR1 and CDR2 from the germline V gene are SEHNR and FQNEAQ (reference sequence). The V end lost 3 bases, the J end lost 0 bases, and 11 bases lay between the germline ends. What was amplified from RNA transcripts were TCR beta CDR3 regions. When the TCR CDR3 underwent first-round RT-PCR, the HTBI primer set was used. From the multiplex PCR reads, TCRdb called clonotypes with MiXCR, one entry per CDR3 protein. The table shows about 660,000 distinct CDR3 sequences, with roughly 45% occurring only once.

This clonotype was obtained from an adult man with Graves' disease, either hyperthyroidism or ophthalmopathy (not recorded which). The chain uses TRBV7-9 and TRBJ1-1, with D possibly matching TRBD1 (5 bases). Source material: peripheral blood or thyroid tissue (not recorded which). CDR3 nucleotide sequence: TGTGCCAGCAGCTTGGAGGTGACAGTGAACACTGAAGCTTTCTTT. Translated, it gives CASSLEVTVNTEAFF. Variable domain in full (rest from reference TRBV7-9 and TRBJ1-1): DTGVSQNPRHKITKRGQNVTFRCDPISEHNRLYWYRQTLGQGPEFLTYFQNEAQLEKSRLLSDRFSAERPKGSFSTLEIQRTEQGDSAMYLCASSLEVTVNTEAFFGQGTRLTVV.